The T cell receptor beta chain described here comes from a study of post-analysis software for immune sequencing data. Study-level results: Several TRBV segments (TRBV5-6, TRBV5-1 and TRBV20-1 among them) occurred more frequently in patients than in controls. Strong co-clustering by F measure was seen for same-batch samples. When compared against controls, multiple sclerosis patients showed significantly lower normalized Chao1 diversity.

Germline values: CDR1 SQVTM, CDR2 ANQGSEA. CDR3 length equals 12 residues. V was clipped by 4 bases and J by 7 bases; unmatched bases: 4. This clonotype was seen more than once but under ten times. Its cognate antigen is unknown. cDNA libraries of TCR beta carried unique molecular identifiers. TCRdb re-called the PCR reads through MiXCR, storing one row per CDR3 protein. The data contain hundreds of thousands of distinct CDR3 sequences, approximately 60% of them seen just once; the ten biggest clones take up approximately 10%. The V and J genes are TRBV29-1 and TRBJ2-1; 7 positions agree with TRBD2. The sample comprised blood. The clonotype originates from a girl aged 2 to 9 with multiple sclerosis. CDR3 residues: CSVASGGNEQFF. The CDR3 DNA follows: TGCAGCGTTGCTAGCGGTGGGAATGAGCAGTTCTTC.